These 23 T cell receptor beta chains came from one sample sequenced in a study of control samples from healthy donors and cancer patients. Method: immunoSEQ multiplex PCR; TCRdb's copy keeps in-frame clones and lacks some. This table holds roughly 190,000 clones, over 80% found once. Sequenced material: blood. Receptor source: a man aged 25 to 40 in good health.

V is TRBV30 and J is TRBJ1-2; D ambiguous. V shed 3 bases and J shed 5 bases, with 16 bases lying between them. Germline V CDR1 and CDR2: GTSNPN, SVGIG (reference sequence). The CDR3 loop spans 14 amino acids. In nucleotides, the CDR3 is TGTGCCTGGAGCGATCACGGACGGCCTTATGGCTACACCTTC. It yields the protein CAWSDHGRPYGYTF.

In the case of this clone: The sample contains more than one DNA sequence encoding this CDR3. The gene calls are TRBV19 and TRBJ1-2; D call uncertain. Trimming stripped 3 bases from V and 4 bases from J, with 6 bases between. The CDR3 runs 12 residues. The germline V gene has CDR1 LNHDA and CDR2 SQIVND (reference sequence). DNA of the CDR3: TGTGCCAGTAGTATCAGAAGCTATGGCTACACCTTC. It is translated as CASSIRSYGYTF.

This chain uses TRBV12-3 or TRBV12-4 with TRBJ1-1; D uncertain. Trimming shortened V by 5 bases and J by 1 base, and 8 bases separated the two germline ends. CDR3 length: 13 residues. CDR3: CASSRTENTEAFF. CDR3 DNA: TGTGCCAGCAGTCGGACGGAGAACACTGAAGCTTTCTTT.

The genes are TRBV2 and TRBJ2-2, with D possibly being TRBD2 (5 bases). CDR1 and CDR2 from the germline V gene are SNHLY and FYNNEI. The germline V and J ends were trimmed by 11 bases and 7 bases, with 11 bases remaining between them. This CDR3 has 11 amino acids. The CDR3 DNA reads TGTGCCGTGAGGGCGGGCGGGGAGCTGTTTTTT. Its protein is CAVRAGGELFF.

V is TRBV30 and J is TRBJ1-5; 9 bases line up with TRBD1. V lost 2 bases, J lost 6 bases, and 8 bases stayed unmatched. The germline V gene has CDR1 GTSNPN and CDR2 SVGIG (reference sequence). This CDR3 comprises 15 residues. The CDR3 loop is CAWSNQGTGSQPQHF. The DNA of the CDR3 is TGTGCCTGGAGTAACCAAGGGACAGGGAGTCAGCCCCAGCATTTT.

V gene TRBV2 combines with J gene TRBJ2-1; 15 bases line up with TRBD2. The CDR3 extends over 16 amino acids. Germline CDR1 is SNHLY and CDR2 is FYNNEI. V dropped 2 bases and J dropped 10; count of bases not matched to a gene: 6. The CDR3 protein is CASSERTSGGAGEQFF. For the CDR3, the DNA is TGTGCCAGCAGTGAAAGGACTAGCGGGGGGGCGGGAGAGCAGTTCTTC. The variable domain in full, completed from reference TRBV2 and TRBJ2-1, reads EPEVTQTPSHQVTQMGQEVILRCVPISNHLYFYWYRQILGQKVEFLVSFYNNEISEKSEIFDDQFSVERPDGSNFTLKIRSTKLEDSAMYFCASSERTSGGAGEQFFGPGTRLTVL.

CDR3 loop: CASTTNGGGTSGNTIYF. DNA for the CDR3: TGTGCCAGTACTACAAACGGCGGGGGAACCTCTGGAAACACCATATATTTT. The chain joins TRBV19 to TRBJ1-3; perhaps TRBD1 as D (5 bases). CDR1 and CDR2 from the germline V gene are LNHDA and SQIVND (reference sequence). The CDR3 has 17 residues. V was cut by 7 bases and J by 0 bases, with 19 bases left in between.

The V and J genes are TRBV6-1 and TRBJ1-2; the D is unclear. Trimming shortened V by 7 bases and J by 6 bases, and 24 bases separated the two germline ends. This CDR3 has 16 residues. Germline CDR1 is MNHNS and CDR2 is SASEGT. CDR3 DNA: TGTGCCAGCACTGACACGCTACTCATGTCGAAAAATGGCTACACCTTC. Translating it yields CASTDTLLMSKNGYTF.

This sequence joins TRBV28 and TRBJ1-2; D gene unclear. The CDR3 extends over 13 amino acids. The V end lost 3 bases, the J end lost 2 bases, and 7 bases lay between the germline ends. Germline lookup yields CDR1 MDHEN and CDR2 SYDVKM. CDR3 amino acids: CASSFEVNYGYTF. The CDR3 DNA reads TGTGCCAGCAGTTTTGAGGTCAACTATGGCTACACCTTC.

The CDR3 here is CASSINRGTEAFF. Written as DNA, the CDR3 is TGTGCCAGTAGTATAAACCGGGGCACTGAAGCTTTCTTT. This chain uses TRBV19 with TRBJ1-1; D is ambiguous. Trimming removed 2 bases at V and 4 bases at J, with 8 bases between. The CDR3 has 13 residues. Germline CDR1 LNHDA, CDR2 SQIVND (reference sequence).

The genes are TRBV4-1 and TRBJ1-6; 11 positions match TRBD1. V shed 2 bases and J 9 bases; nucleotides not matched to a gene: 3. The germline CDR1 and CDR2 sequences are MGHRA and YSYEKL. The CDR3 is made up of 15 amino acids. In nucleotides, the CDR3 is TGCGCCAGCAGCCAAATGGGACAGGGGGGTTCACCCCTCCACTTT. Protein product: CASSQMGQGGSPLHF.

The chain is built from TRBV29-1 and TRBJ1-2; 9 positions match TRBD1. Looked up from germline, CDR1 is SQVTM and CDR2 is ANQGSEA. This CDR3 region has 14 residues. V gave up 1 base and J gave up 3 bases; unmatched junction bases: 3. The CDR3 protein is CSVEARTGDYGYTF. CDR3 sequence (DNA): TGCAGCGTTGAAGCCCGGACAGGGGACTATGGCTACACCTTC.

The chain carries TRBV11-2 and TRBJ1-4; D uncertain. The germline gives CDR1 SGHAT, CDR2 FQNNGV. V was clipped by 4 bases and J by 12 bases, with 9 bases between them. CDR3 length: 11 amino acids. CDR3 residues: CASSSSFQLFF. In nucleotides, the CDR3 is TGTGCCAGCAGCTCGTCCTTCCAACTGTTTTTT. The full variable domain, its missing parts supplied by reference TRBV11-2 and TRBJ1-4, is EAGVAQSPRYKIIEKRQSVAFWCNPISGHATLYWYQQILGQGPKLLIQFQNNGVVDDSQLPKDRFSAERLKGVDSTLKIQPAKLEDSAVYLCASSSSFQLFFGSGTQLSVL.

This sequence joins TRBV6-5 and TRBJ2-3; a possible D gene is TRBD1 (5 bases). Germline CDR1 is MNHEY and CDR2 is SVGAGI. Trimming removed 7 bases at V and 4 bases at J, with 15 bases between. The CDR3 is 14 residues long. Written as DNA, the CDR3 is TGTGCCAGCATTCAAGGGCAGGGTGCAGATACGCAGTATTTT. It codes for CASIQGQGADTQYF.

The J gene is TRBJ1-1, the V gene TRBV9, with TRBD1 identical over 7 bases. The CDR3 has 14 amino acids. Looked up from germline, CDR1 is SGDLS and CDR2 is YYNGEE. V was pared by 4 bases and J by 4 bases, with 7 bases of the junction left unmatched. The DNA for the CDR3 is TGTGCCAGCAGCCCCGGACAGGTTCTCACTGAAGCTTTCTTT. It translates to CASSPGQVLTEAFF.

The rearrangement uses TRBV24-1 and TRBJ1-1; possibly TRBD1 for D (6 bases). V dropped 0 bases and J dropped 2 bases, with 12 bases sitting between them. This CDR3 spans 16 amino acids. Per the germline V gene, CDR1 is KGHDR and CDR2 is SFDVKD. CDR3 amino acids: CATSDLLSGENTEAFF. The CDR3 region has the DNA TGTGCCACCAGTGATTTGCTATCAGGGGAAAACACTGAAGCTTTCTTT.

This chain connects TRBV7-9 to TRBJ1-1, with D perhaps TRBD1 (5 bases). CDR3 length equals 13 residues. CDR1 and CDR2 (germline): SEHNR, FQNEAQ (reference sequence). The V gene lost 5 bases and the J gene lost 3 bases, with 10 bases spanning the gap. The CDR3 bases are TGTGCCAGCAGCAGGGGAGGGCACACTGAAGCTTTCTTT. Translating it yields CASSRGGHTEAFF.

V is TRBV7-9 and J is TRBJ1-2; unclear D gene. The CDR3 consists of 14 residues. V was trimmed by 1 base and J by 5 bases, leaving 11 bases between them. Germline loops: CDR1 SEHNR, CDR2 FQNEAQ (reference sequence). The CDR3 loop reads CASSLGGSLYGYTF. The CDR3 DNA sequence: TGTGCCAGCAGCTTAGGTGGCAGCCTATATGGCTACACCTTC.

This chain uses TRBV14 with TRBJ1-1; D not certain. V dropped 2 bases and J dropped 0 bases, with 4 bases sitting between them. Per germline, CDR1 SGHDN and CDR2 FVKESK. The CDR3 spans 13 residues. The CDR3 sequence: CASSQMVNTEAFF. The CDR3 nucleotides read TGTGCCAGCAGCCAAATGGTGAACACTGAAGCTTTCTTT.

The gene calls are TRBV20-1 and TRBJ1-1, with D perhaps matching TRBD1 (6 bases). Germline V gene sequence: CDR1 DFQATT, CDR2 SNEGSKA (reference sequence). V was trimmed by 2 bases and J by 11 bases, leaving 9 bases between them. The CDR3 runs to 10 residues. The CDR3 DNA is TGCAGTGCTAGACAGGGGAGGGCTTTCTTT. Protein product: CSARQGRAFF.

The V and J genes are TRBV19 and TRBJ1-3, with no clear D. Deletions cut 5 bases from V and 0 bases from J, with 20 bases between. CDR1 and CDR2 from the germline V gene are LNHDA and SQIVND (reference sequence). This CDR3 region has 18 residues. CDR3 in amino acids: CASSRAKGSSLSGNTIYF. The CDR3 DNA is TGTGCCAGTAGTCGCGCTAAGGGCAGCTCCCTCTCTGGAAACACCATATATTTT.

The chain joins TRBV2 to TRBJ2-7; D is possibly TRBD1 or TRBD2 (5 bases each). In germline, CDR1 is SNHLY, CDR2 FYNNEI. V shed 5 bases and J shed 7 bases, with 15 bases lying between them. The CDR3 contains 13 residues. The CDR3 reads CASSPPGAREQYF. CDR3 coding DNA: TGTGCCAGCAGTCCACCCGGGGCGAGGGAGCAGTACTTC.

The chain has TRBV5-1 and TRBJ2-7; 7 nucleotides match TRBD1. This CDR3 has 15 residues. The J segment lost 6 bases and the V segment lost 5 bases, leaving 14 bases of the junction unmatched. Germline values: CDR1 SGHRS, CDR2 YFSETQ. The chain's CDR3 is CASRKGDSYGFEQYF. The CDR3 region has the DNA TGCGCCAGCAGGAAGGGGGACAGTTACGGGTTCGAGCAGTACTTC.